The 30 T cell receptor beta chains below come from one sample, sequenced in a study of CD4+ T cells in melanoma. This table comes from immunoSEQ multiplex PCR, and its TCRdb copy is limited to in-frame clones, with some not included. The profile shows 9,500 to 13,000 clones, 65% to 70% of them singletons. The sample consisted of cells from a culture (not recorded whether cultured in vitro). Receptor source: a human donor with melanoma.

The chain uses TRBV5-4 and TRBJ2-7; TRBD2 aligns across 7 bases. With V trimmed by 4 bases and J by 4 bases, 11 bases remained unmatched. Germline CDR1 is SGHNT and CDR2 is YYREEE (reference sequence). This CDR3 has 15 amino acids. The CDR3 coding sequence is TGTGCCAGCAGCAAGCCTAGCGGTCCTTTTTACGAGCAGTACTTC. This encodes CASSKPSGPFYEQYF.

In this sample, this clone turned up once. This chain uses TRBV5-1 with TRBJ1-2; 7 positions match TRBD1. The CDR3 is made up of 15 amino acids. CDR1 and CDR2 from the germline V gene are SGHRS and YFSETQ. J was trimmed by 6 bases and V by 3 bases; bases with no gene match: 11. The CDR3 protein is CASSSRAGGLNGYTF. DNA for the CDR3: TGCGCCAGCAGCTCCCGGGCAGGGGGTCTAAATGGCTACACCTTC.

The chain couples TRBV5-1 to TRBJ2-1; a possible D gene is TRBD1 (6 bases). This CDR3 has 17 residues. Germline CDR1 reads SGHRS; CDR2 reads YFSETQ. The V and J ends lost 3 bases and 6 bases respectively, with 22 bases between them. This CDR3 reads CASSSFLFRDKGNEQFF. The CDR3 bases are TGCGCCAGCAGCTCCTTTCTATTCCGGGACAAGGGCAATGAGCAGTTCTTC.

This chain uses TRBV11-3 with TRBJ2-7; 7 positions match TRBD1. CDR3 length: 14 residues. Germline CDR1 SGHNT, CDR2 YENEEA. The V gene end was trimmed by 5 bases and the J gene end by 3 bases; junction bases not matched to a gene: 7. The CDR3 DNA reads as TGTGCCAGCAGCCCCGACAGGGACGACTACGAGCAGTACTTC. Its translation: CASSPDRDDYEQYF.

This clone has just one count. CDR3 nucleotides: TGTGCCAGCAGCTTAGGAAGGCTGGATTCGGCTTTCTTT. It specifies CASSLGRLDSAFF. This chain connects TRBV11-1 to TRBJ1-1; D not certain. The CDR3 totals 13 residues. Germline CDR1 and CDR2: SGHAT and FQDESV (reference sequence). Deletions cut 1 base from V and 11 bases from J, with 14 bases between. The full variable domain, with the rest looked up from reference TRBV11-1 and TRBJ1-1, is EAEVAQSPRYKITEKSQAVAFWCDPISGHATLYWYRQILGQGPELLVQFQDESVVDDSQLPKDRFSAERLKGVDSTLKIQPAELGDSAMYLCASSLGRLDSAFFGQGTRLTVV.

This clone has more than one count but fewer than ten. V usage is TRBV11-2 and J usage is TRBJ1-4, with 11 bases fitting TRBD1. The CDR3 is made up of 17 amino acids. The germline V gene has CDR1 SGHAT and CDR2 FQNNGV. V shed 1 base, J shed 6 bases, and the junction held 7 bases outside the gene matches. Here the CDR3 reads CASSLARTGGVYEKLFF. The CDR3 nucleotides are TGTGCCAGCAGCTTAGCTAGGACAGGGGGCGTTTATGAAAAACTGTTTTTT.

The J gene is TRBJ1-5, the V gene TRBV6-5, with a weak D call TRBD1 (5 bases). The V gene's germline CDR1 is MNHEY and CDR2 SVGAGI. The CDR3 totals 14 residues. Trimming removed 2 bases at V and 9 bases at J, with 14 bases between. The CDR3 nucleotides read TGTGCCAGCAGTTACCGGGGGAGGGAGTGGCCCCAGCATTTT. Protein product: CASSYRGREWPQHF.

The chain is built from TRBV12-5 and TRBJ1-2; D not certain. The CDR3 covers 15 residues. Germline V gene data show CDR1 as LGHNT and CDR2 as FRNRAP. The V end was cut by 0 bases, the J end by 1 base, with 9 bases between. The CDR3 DNA follows: TGTGCTAGTGGTTTGGTACGCGGGATTAACTATGGCTACACCTTC. Its protein product is CASGLVRGINYGYTF.

The rearrangement joins TRBV10-3 to TRBJ2-7; D unclear. The CDR3 loop spans 12 amino acids. Germline V gene lookup returns CDR1 ENHRY and CDR2 SYGVKD. V lost 10 bases and J 3 bases, leaving 13 bases between the germline ends. CDR3 DNA: TGTGCCAGGCTGGTAGGGTACTACGAGCAGTACTTC. Protein: CARLVGYYEQYF.

There are a few counts of this clone. Here the CDR3 DNA reads TGTGCCAGCCAAATAAATCAGAGAACCTATGGCTACACCTTC. Its protein is CASQINQRTYGYTF. The chain joins TRBV2 to TRBJ1-2; the D is unclear. This CDR3 contains 14 residues. Trimming left V 8 bases short and J 4 bases short, with 17 bases between. From germline, CDR1 is SNHLY and CDR2 FYNNEI.

Written as DNA, the CDR3 is TGCGCCAGCAATACAGACTCTTACAATGAGCAGTTCTTC. This sequence encodes CASNTDSYNEQFF. This rearrangement joins TRBV10-2 to TRBJ2-1; no firm D call. CDR1 is WSHSY, CDR2 SAAADI, per germline. Trimming shortened V by 7 bases and J by 4 bases, and 11 bases separated the two germline ends. The CDR3 is 13 residues long.

The chain couples TRBV5-1 to TRBJ2-3, with 8 bases identical to TRBD1. V was clipped by 0 bases and J by 4 bases; unmatched bases: 4. Per the germline V gene, CDR1 is SGHRS and CDR2 is YFSETQ. The CDR3 length is 15 residues. In DNA, the CDR3 is TGCGCCAGCAGCTTGGGTGGACAGGGTCCAGATACGCAGTATTTT. Protein product: CASSLGGQGPDTQYF.

The rearrangement joins TRBV2 to TRBJ2-4, with 7 bases aligning to TRBD1. Germline lookup yields CDR1 SNHLY and CDR2 FYNNEI. The trim removed 6 bases at V and 7 bases at J, leaving 12 bases unmatched. The CDR3 has 15 residues. This CDR3 reads CASSQYQGVGNIQYF. The CDR3 region has the DNA TGTGCCAGCAGCCAGTATCAGGGGGTAGGGAACATTCAGTACTTC.

This clone was recorded only once. V gene TRBV5-5 combines with J gene TRBJ2-7; D unresolved. The CDR3 loop spans 13 amino acids. Deletions cut 4 bases from V and 2 bases from J, with 10 bases between. Germline CDR1 and CDR2: SGHKS and YYEKEE (reference sequence). The CDR3 DNA follows: TGTGCCAGCAGCCAAGCTCCGACCTACGAGCAGTACTTC. This codes for CASSQAPTYEQYF.

The chain combines TRBV5-1 with TRBJ2-3; D call uncertain. Trimming removed 7 bases from V and 4 bases from J, with 10 bases in between. The CDR3 sequence is 12 residues long. Germline loops: CDR1 SGHRS, CDR2 YFSETQ. The CDR3 is CASRLGPDTQYF. CDR3 bases: TGCGCCAGCCGCCTCGGACCAGATACGCAGTATTTT.

This clone appeared a few times. V usage is TRBV6-4 and J usage is TRBJ2-5; D gene ambiguous. V dropped 10 bases and J dropped 2 bases, with 14 bases sitting between them. The CDR3 runs to 13 residues. Germline lookup yields CDR1 MRHNA and CDR2 SNTAGT. The CDR3: CATLRATQETQYF. The CDR3 coding sequence is TGTGCCACCCTCCGCGCTACTCAAGAGACCCAGTACTTC.

The chain recombines TRBV6-6 with TRBJ2-3, with TRBD2 matching over 10 bases. Germline trimming cut 4 bases from V and 7 bases from J; bases unmatched to any gene: 8. CDR3 size: 15 residues. Germline V gene lookup returns CDR1 MNHNY and CDR2 SVGAGI (reference sequence). The CDR3 bases are TGTGCCAGCAGTTCAAAGCGGGGGGGTACGAATACGCAGTATTTT. Amino acid sequence: CASSSKRGGTNTQYF.

The chain combines TRBV19 with TRBJ2-3, with 9 bases lining up with TRBD2. The CDR3 covers 15 residues. Per the germline V gene, CDR1 is LNHDA and CDR2 is SQIVND (reference sequence). The J segment lost 2 bases and the V segment lost 8 bases, leaving 8 bases of the junction unmatched. The CDR3 DNA sequence: TGTGCCAGTCGTCCTCTAGCGGGGAACACAGATACGCAGTATTTT. Its translation: CASRPLAGNTDTQYF.

The V and J genes are TRBV27 and TRBJ2-3; a possible D gene is TRBD1 (5 bases). CDR3 length equals 14 residues. Trimming removed 5 bases from V and 0 bases from J, with 9 bases in between. CDR1 MNHEY and CDR2 SMNVEV come from the germline V gene (reference sequence). CDR3 coding DNA: TGTGCCAGCAGTCTCCGGACAAGCACAGATACGCAGTATTTT. It encodes CASSLRTSTDTQYF.

This chain uses TRBV5-1 with TRBJ2-5; 7 bases map to TRBD1. CDR3 size: 16 residues. The trim removed 4 bases at V and 2 bases at J, leaving 11 bases unmatched. Germline CDR1 and CDR2: SGHRS and YFSETQ. This chain's CDR3 is CASSSYTPGQQETQYF. CDR3 coding DNA: TGCGCCAGCAGCAGCTATACTCCGGGACAGCAAGAGACCCAGTACTTC.

This clone has more than one count but fewer than ten. V and J are TRBV7-9 and TRBJ2-2; 7 nucleotides match TRBD2. V shed 8 bases, J shed 3 bases, and the junction held 3 bases outside the gene matches. CDR3 length: 13 residues. Looked up from germline, CDR1 is SEHNR and CDR2 is FQNEAQ (reference sequence). The CDR3 coding sequence is TGTGCCAGCTCCCGGGGGGACACCGGGGAGCTGTTTTTT. Its translation is CASSRGDTGELFF.

The table lists this clone with a few counts. V is TRBV28 and J is TRBJ2-7; D call uncertain. Germline V gene sequence: CDR1 MDHEN, CDR2 SYDVKM. V was shortened by 7 bases and J by 7 bases, with 17 bases between the two germline ends. The CDR3 is 13 residues long. CDR3 bases: TGTGCCAGCAATCGTCCAGCCCCCGGAGAGCAGTACTTC. Its protein product is CASNRPAPGEQYF.

V is TRBV6-6 and J is TRBJ2-3, with D unclear. V lost 6 bases and J lost 2, with 12 bases in between. The CDR3 runs to 14 residues. Germline loops: CDR1 MNHNY, CDR2 SVGAGI (reference sequence). The DNA for the CDR3 is TGTGCCAGCAGCTTGGTCGGGTTCACAGATACGCAGTATTTT. It encodes CASSLVGFTDTQYF.

The V call is TRBV28, the J call TRBJ1-5; D is unclear. The CDR3 covers 11 residues. V shed 4 bases and J shed 8 bases, with 6 bases lying between them. Per the germline V gene, CDR1 is MDHEN and CDR2 is SYDVKM. CDR3 loop: CASSSVKPQHF. As DNA, the CDR3 is TGTGCCAGCAGTTCGGTCAAGCCCCAGCATTTT.

The rearrangement uses TRBV30 and TRBJ2-5; D gene unclear. The CDR3 totals 13 residues. Germline loops: CDR1 GTSNPN, CDR2 SVGIG (reference sequence). Trimming removed 4 bases at V and 7 bases at J, with 16 bases between. The CDR3 sequence is CAWTARQVGTQYF. CDR3 nucleotides: TGTGCCTGGACGGCTCGGCAGGTGGGGACCCAGTACTTC.

This rearrangement joins TRBV5-5 to TRBJ2-5; 10 positions match TRBD2. Germline V CDR1 and CDR2: SGHKS, YYEKEE (reference sequence). J gave up 5 bases and V 0 bases, and 7 bases lay outside the gene matches. This CDR3 contains 16 residues. CDR3 in amino acids: CASSLVAAGGHETQYF. CDR3 bases: TGTGCCAGCAGCTTGGTTGCAGCGGGGGGGCACGAGACCCAGTACTTC.

This chain uses TRBV11-2 with TRBJ2-7, with a possible D match to TRBD2 (5 bases). CDR3 length: 16 amino acids. The germline CDR1 and CDR2 sequences are SGHAT and FQNNGV. V was clipped by 4 bases and J by 5 bases, with 21 bases between them. The CDR3 reads CASSWERRSISHEQYF. As DNA, the CDR3 is TGTGCCAGCAGCTGGGAGAGACGGTCTATCAGTCACGAGCAGTACTTC.

The chain combines TRBV15 with TRBJ1-5; no clear D gene. Looked up from germline, CDR1 is LNHNV and CDR2 is YYDKDF (reference sequence). This CDR3 spans 17 amino acids. V was clipped by 0 bases and J by 2 bases, with 14 bases between them. The CDR3 nucleotides are TGTGCCACCAGCAGAGATTTAACTCTCAGGCGCAATCAGCCCCAGCATTTT. It is translated as CATSRDLTLRRNQPQHF.

The chain recombines TRBV9 with TRBJ2-1; D may be TRBD2 (7 bases). Germline V gene sequence: CDR1 SGDLS, CDR2 YYNGEE. The CDR3 has 14 residues. Deletions cut 4 bases from V and 7 bases from J, with 15 bases between. The CDR3 is CASSLRGGWNEQFF. DNA for the CDR3: TGTGCCAGCAGCCTAAGGGGGGGGTGGAATGAGCAGTTCTTC.

The sample holds one count of this clone. The rearrangement uses TRBV7-3 and TRBJ2-1, with D possibly TRBD2 on 7 matching bases. The CDR3 sequence is 15 residues long. The germline gives CDR1 SGHTA, CDR2 FQGTGA. Trimming shortened V by 4 bases and J by 7 bases, and 17 bases separated the two germline ends. CDR3 DNA sequence: TGTGCCAGCAGCTCGACTACTGAGGGGGGGAATGAGCAGTTCTTC. The encoded protein is CASSSTTEGGNEQFF.